This TCR beta chain was obtained from a study of T-cell memory formation after mild COVID-19 (dated by TCRdb to the early 2020s). For context, the study as a whole: TCR sequence clusters from the two donors were largely donor specific. Longitudinal TCRalpha and TCRbeta repertoire sequencing tracked T-cell clones expanding and contracting after mild COVID-19 in a couple of donors. The cohort was made up of two young adult volunteers, one female and one male, who were previously healthy. Results the study describes overall, beyond this receptor: The study covered only a couple of mild cases, and larger cohorts including severe cases with pre-infection samples were considered necessary. Some responding clones were found in pre-infection memory, which suggests that pre-existing cross-reactive memory T cells took part in the SARS-CoV-2 response. From day 15 to 85, contracting clones showed balanced CD4/CD8 phenotypes, whereas a second wave of clones that expanded from day 15 to 37 leaned towards CD4+. SARS-CoV-2 specificity was not confirmed for the second-wave clones peaking on day 37. Contracting CD4+ clones appeared mostly in the CM and EM memory subsets, whereas CD8+ clones were enriched in EMRA.

For sequencing, an Illumina NovaSeq 6000 was employed. TCRalpha and TCRbeta cDNA libraries were built by 5'RACE with constant-segment primers, adding sample barcodes and unique molecular identifiers. RNA was extracted from every sample with Trizol reagent. Amplification of the libraries took two PCR steps, and the second step added a second sample barcode plus Illumina TruSeq adapters. The libraries were sequenced on an Illumina NovaSeq using 2 x 150 bp paired-end reads. Processing in the source paper ran as follows. Reads were demultiplexed and collapsed into UMI-guided consensus sequences with migec v1.2.7. Using mixcr v2.1.11, the UMI consensuses were aligned to TRA and TRB V and J templates and assembled into clonotypes. Expanded or contracted clonotypes were those called significant by both edgeR and NoisET, with noise models trained on biological replicates. For edgeR calls, the cutoffs were a false discovery rate-adjusted p below 0.01 and a log2 fold-change threshold of 1. PCA with hierarchical clustering of max-normalized trajectories of the 1000 most abundant clonotypes was used as exploratory dynamics analysis. Separately sequenced CD4+ and CD8+ repertoires were used to assign a CD4 or CD8 phenotype to each responding clone. In TCRdb, the public reads were trimmed at Q25 with fastp and aligned with MiXCR, with productive beta chains retained. Entries that share a CDR3 protein sequence are merged under the most common genes and DNA. Here the V and J calls rest on TCRdb's processing, not on the authors' analysis. The table for this sample lists fewer than 75,000 distinct CDR3 sequences; 12% of them were counted only once. The top ten clones comprise approximately 26% of the sample.

PBMCs were isolated by Ficoll-Paque density gradient centrifugation. V is cut by 0 bases and J by 4 bases, and the space between the germline ends is 10 bases. From cysteine to phenylalanine, the CDR3 is 15 amino acids long. Only CDR3 DNA is held: 45 bases, read in frame from base 1. CDR1 and CDR2 are drawn from the germline V gene: SGHTA, FQGNSA. This clonotype was observed many times. Its target antigen remains unknown. Base qualities are not recorded, but no much larger clone differs from it by a single base. This receptor was obtained from a man aged 18 to 29 who had mild COVID-19 (a few samples of this study predate the infection). The sample titles of this study are shuffled in the database, so cell type and time point are left out; the donor was told from shared clones. The sequence links TRBV7-2 to TRBJ2-1; 6 matching bases give a weak D call of TRBD2. Sample: PBMCs or a T cell subset sorted from them (not recorded which). At the DNA level, the sequence is TGTGCCAGCAGCTTAGCTAGCGGAACTTACAATGAGCAGTTCTTC. It encodes CASSLASGTYNEQFF.